This T cell receptor (beta chain) derives from a study of CD8 T cells in Susac syndrome. The study, taken as a whole, reports: The relatively small number of individuals in the TCR sequencing and HLA analysis was acknowledged by the study.

When the RNA was reverse transcribed, random hexamers were used with an input of 0.5 to 1 ug. Amplification of TCR beta CDR3 by immunoSEQ multiplex PCR spanned 54 Vbeta and 13 Jbeta. TCRdb recomputed calls from the immunoSEQ multiplex PCR reads with MiXCR, one row per CDR3 protein. The sample records 150,000 or so distinct CDR3 sequences, about 95% being singletons. On this clonotype itself: What it binds is unknown.

Unmatched junction bases numbered 13, after V lost 0 bases and J lost 8 bases. The germline V gene has CDR1 DFQATT and CDR2 SNEGSKA (reference sequence). This CDR3 is 16 amino acids long. The sequencing input was CD4+ T cells from PBMCs. The J gene is TRBJ2-1, the V gene TRBV20-1; 7 bases agree with TRBD1. The TCR comes from a human donor with Susac syndrome. Here the CDR3 reads CSARDREGQGVHEQFF. For the CDR3, the DNA is TGCAGTGCTAGAGATCGAGAAGGCCAGGGGGTCCATGAGCAGTTCTTC.